This record looks at one T cell receptor beta chain sequence and its context. This table comes from immunoSEQ multiplex PCR, and its TCRdb copy is limited to in-frame clones, with some not included. In the table there are 91,000 or so clones, about 94% of which are singletons. Trimming shortened V by 3 bases and J by 5 bases, and 20 bases separated the two germline ends. The CDR3 is made up of 15 amino acids. The germline gives CDR1 GTSNPN, CDR2 SVGIG (reference sequence). The data belong to a study of technical replicates of blood from a handful of donors. The sequenced sample consisted of T cells isolated from PBMCs. The chain joins TRBV30 to TRBJ2-7; a weak D match, TRBD2 (6 bases). This clonotype was obtained from a human donor in good health. The CDR3 region is CAWSPGGAGGNEQYF. In DNA form, the CDR3 reads TGTGCCTGGAGCCCTGGAGGGGCAGGTGGTAACGAGCAGTACTTC. The whole variable domain, remainder taken from reference TRBV30 and TRBJ2-7, is SQTIHQWPATLVQPVGSPLSLECTVEGTSNPNLYWYRQAAGRGLQLLFYSVGIGQISSEVPQNLSASRPQDRQFILSSKKLLLSDSGFYLCAWSPGGAGGNEQYFGPGTRLTVT.